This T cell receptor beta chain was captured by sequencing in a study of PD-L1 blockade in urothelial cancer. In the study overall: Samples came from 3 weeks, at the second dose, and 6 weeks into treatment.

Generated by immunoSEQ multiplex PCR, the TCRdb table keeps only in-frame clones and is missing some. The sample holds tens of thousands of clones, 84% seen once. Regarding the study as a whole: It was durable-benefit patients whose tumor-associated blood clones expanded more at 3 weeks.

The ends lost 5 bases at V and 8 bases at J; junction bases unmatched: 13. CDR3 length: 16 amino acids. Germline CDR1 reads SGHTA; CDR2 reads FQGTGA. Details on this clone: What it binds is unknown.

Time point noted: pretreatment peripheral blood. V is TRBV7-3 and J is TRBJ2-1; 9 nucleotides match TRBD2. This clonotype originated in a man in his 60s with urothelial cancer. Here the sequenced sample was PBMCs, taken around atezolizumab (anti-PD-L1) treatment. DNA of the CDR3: TGTGCCAGCAGCCTCAACGAGGCGGGGGGGCCGTATGAGCAGTTCTTC. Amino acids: CASSLNEAGGPYEQFF.